This TCR beta chain was retrieved from a study of control samples from healthy donors and cancer patients. The repertoire was sequenced with immunoSEQ multiplex PCR; TCRdb's copy has only in-frame clones and lacks some. The data contain roughly 160,000 clones, 96% of them singletons. Only one count was recorded for this clone. The J segment lost 0 bases and the V segment lost 5 bases, leaving 7 bases of the junction unmatched. Germline V lookup: CDR1 SGHVS, CDR2 FQNEAQ. There are 16 residues in the CDR3. What was sequenced was blood. J is TRBJ1-1 and V is TRBV7-8; 9 positions agree with TRBD1. This TCR derives from a woman in her 30s in good health. The CDR3 DNA reads as TGTGCCAGCAGCAGGACAGGGGTGGGAATGAACACTGAAGCTTTCTTT. Encoded protein: CASSRTGVGMNTEAFF.